The next 31 T cell receptor beta chains were all read from a single sample in a study of CD8+ T cells in alopecia areata. Specified treatment: oral pan-JAK inhibitor, 5-10 mg twice daily. RNA extraction and reverse transcription yielded cDNA as sequencing template. TCRdb's table, derived via immunoSEQ multiplex PCR, lists solely in-frame clones and lacks some. The table records more than 85,000 clones, 50% to 75% of them present only once. Sequencing was performed on CD8+ T cells sorted from blood, taken at week 4, from a patient treated with tofacitinib. The receptor set was obtained from a human donor with alopecia areata.

CDR3 DNA: TGTGCCAGCAGCCCTACCTATAGCGGGGGCCGGGAGACCCAGTACTTC. This sequence encodes CASSPTYSGGRETQYF. The chain combines TRBV7-6 with TRBJ2-5, with TRBD2 matching 9 bases. The length of the CDR3 is 16 residues. With V trimmed by 5 bases and J by 5 bases, 12 bases remained unmatched. The germline CDR1 and CDR2 sequences are SGHVS and FNYEAQ.

DNA of the CDR3: TGTGCCAGCCTCGGGGGGCTGGGCACTGAAGCTTTCTTT. Protein product: CASLGGLGTEAFF. The chain carries TRBV6-5 and TRBJ1-1, with D maybe TRBD1 (6 bases). This CDR3 is built from 13 residues. The ends were cut back, 8 bases at V and 4 bases at J, with 14 bases in the middle. The germline V gene has CDR1 MNHEY and CDR2 SVGAGI.

The chain couples TRBV27 to TRBJ2-7; 9 nucleotides match TRBD1. V lost 6 bases, J lost 2 bases, and 8 bases stayed unmatched. Germline V CDR1 and CDR2: MNHEY, SMNVEV (reference sequence). The CDR3 is 15 amino acids. For the CDR3, the DNA is TGTGCCAGCAGGATAGGACAGGGGCTAGCCTACGAGCAGTACTTC. Translation gives CASRIGQGLAYEQYF.

This chain connects TRBV30 to TRBJ1-2, with a possible D match to TRBD1 (5 bases). Per the germline V gene, CDR1 is GTSNPN and CDR2 is SVGIG (reference sequence). V shed 0 bases and J shed 8 bases, with 19 bases lying between them. CDR3 length equals 15 residues. The CDR3 reads CAWSVSTAGVEGYTF. In DNA form, the CDR3 reads TGTGCCTGGAGTGTTTCTACGGCGGGGGTTGAAGGCTACACCTTC.

The chain joins TRBV10-3 to TRBJ2-4; perhaps TRBD1 as D (6 bases). The CDR3 has 13 residues. From germline, CDR1 is ENHRY and CDR2 SYGVKD. With 8 bases removed from V and 7 bases from J, the gap between germline ends came to 15 bases. Here the CDR3 DNA reads TGTGCCATCGGGGATTCACAGGGTAACATTCAGTACTTC. Amino acid sequence: CAIGDSQGNIQYF.

V is TRBV15 and J is TRBJ1-5; no clear D. CDR3 length: 18 residues. The germline V and J ends were trimmed by 0 bases and 6 bases, with 21 bases remaining between them. Germline CDR1 is LNHNV and CDR2 is YYDKDF (reference sequence). CDR3 residues: CATSRDLRRPGGSQPQHF. The DNA of the CDR3 is TGTGCCACCAGCAGAGATTTGCGTCGGCCGGGCGGTAGTCAGCCCCAGCATTTT.

The V and J genes are TRBV7-8 and TRBJ1-4; D unclear. The CDR3 is made up of 15 amino acids. Trimming took off 5 bases at V and 8 bases at J, with 18 bases between the two ends. The germline V gene encodes CDR1 SGHVS and CDR2 FQNEAQ. This CDR3 is CASSDPGEGWEKLFF. The DNA of the CDR3 is TGTGCCAGCAGCGACCCCGGGGAAGGTTGGGAAAAACTGTTTTTT.

This clone has just a few counts. The CDR3 DNA reads TGTGCCAGCAGCTTACCTAGCGGCCTCAATGAGCAGTTCTTC. Translated: CASSLPSGLNEQFF. This chain links TRBV7-9 with TRBJ2-1; 7 bases map to TRBD2. Trimming at V came to 2 bases and at J to 6 bases, leaving 4 bases not matched to a gene. Germline-derived CDR1 and CDR2 are SEHNR and FQNEAQ (reference sequence). This CDR3 has 14 residues.

The V and J genes are TRBV9 and TRBJ2-5; the match to TRBD2 covers 7 bases. The CDR3 loop spans 17 amino acids. The germline CDR1 and CDR2 sequences are SGDLS and YYNGEE. J was trimmed by 5 bases and V by 4 bases; bases with no gene match: 17. The CDR3 loop is CASSLEGQRDGRETQYF. In DNA form, the CDR3 reads TGTGCCAGCAGCCTTGAGGGTCAGCGGGACGGAAGGGAGACCCAGTACTTC.

The J gene is TRBJ1-1, the V gene TRBV29-1, with D possibly matching TRBD1 (6 bases). CDR1 is SQVTM and CDR2 is ANQGSEA in the germline V gene. V lost 4 bases to trimming and J lost 1 base, with 10 bases between them. The CDR3 totals 13 residues. The CDR3 sequence: CSVGPGANTEAFF. As DNA, the CDR3 is TGCAGCGTTGGGCCGGGGGCGAACACTGAAGCTTTCTTT.

V and J are TRBV7-3 and TRBJ2-7, with 10 bases matching TRBD1. This CDR3 is built from 15 residues. V dropped 4 bases and J dropped 4; count of bases not matched to a gene: 7. Germline lookup yields CDR1 SGHTA and CDR2 FQGTGA. The CDR3 loop reads CASSYYGGQGYEQYF. CDR3 bases: TGTGCCAGCAGCTACTACGGGGGACAGGGGTACGAGCAGTACTTC.

CDR3 nucleotides: TGTGCCTGGAGTGTAGGAGGCCCCTACGAGCAGTACTTC. Its protein product is CAWSVGGPYEQYF. This chain uses TRBV30 with TRBJ2-7; D is possibly TRBD2 (5 bases). The CDR3 runs to 13 residues. Germline assignment: CDR1 GTSNPN and CDR2 SVGIG (reference sequence). V was clipped by 0 bases and J by 2 bases, with 8 bases between them.

Only a few counts were recorded for this clone. The chain has TRBV2 and TRBJ2-7; a weak D match, TRBD1 (5 bases). The V end lost 7 bases, the J end lost 4 bases, and 11 bases lay between the germline ends. Germline V gene sequence: CDR1 SNHLY, CDR2 FYNNEI. The CDR3 covers 12 residues. DNA of the CDR3: TGTGCCAGCATCACAGGACAATACGAGCAGTACTTC. This translates into CASITGQYEQYF.

V gene TRBV5-1 combines with J gene TRBJ1-1; 9 positions match TRBD1. V shed 4 bases, J shed 7 bases, and the junction held 5 bases outside the gene matches. Germline CDR1 SGHRS, CDR2 YFSETQ. The CDR3 covers 13 residues. DNA for the CDR3: TGCGCCAGCAGCAAGGGGACAGGGCTTGAAGCTTTCTTT. It yields the protein CASSKGTGLEAFF.

The chain is built from TRBV5-1 and TRBJ2-1; 8 nucleotides align to TRBD2. J gave up 4 bases and V 0 bases, and 6 bases lay outside the gene matches. This CDR3 contains 16 residues. Germline values: CDR1 SGHRS, CDR2 YFSETQ. CDR3 DNA sequence: TGCGCCAGCAGCTTGGAGGCGCGGGGGGCTTACAATGAGCAGTTCTTC. Translation: CASSLEARGAYNEQFF.

For this clone: Other DNA sequences within the sample encode an identical CDR3. This chain links TRBV27 with TRBJ1-5, with TRBD1 matching over 8 bases. This CDR3 comprises 14 residues. The V and J ends lost 5 bases and 5 bases, in that order; junction bases with no gene match: 5. The germline V gene has CDR1 MNHEY and CDR2 SMNVEV (reference sequence). Written as DNA, the CDR3 is TGTGCCAGCAGTCCTGGGACAGGCTATCAGCCCCAGCATTTT. Its translation: CASSPGTGYQPQHF.

The rearrangement uses TRBV29-1 and TRBJ2-3; maybe TRBD1 (6 bases). Germline CDR1 is SQVTM and CDR2 is ANQGSEA. V was pared by 1 base and J by 1 base, with 6 bases between. The CDR3 runs to 13 residues. CDR3: CSVEGQGTDTQYF. As DNA, the CDR3 is TGCAGCGTTGAAGGACAGGGCACAGATACGCAGTATTTT.

This chain joins TRBV7-9 and TRBJ1-5; D is ambiguous. In germline, CDR1 is SEHNR, CDR2 FQNEAQ (reference sequence). Trimming left V 5 bases short and J 2 bases short, with 13 bases between. This CDR3 has 15 amino acids. CDR3 nucleotide sequence: TGTGCCAGCAGCGGAGGAGTGGATGGCAATCAGCCCCAGCATTTT. Translated: CASSGGVDGNQPQHF.

The chain has TRBV9 and TRBJ2-2; D may be TRBD2 (5 bases). Trimming shortened V by 7 bases and J by 2 bases, and 9 bases separated the two germline ends. The germline V gene encodes CDR1 SGDLS and CDR2 YYNGEE. This CDR3 has 13 amino acids. CDR3 loop: CASGLHNTGELFF. CDR3 DNA sequence: TGTGCCAGCGGACTCCATAACACCGGGGAGCTGTTTTTT.

The genes are TRBV13 and TRBJ2-4; unclear D gene. CDR1 PRHDT and CDR2 FYEKMQ come from the germline V gene (reference sequence). CDR3 length: 13 amino acids. V was clipped by 1 base and J by 4 bases, with 5 bases between them. The CDR3 DNA follows: TGTGCCAGCAGCTTAGCTTGGAAAAACATTCAGTACTTC. It translates to CASSLAWKNIQYF.

V usage is TRBV4-1 and J usage is TRBJ2-1; no firm D call. V was cut by 2 bases and J by 3 bases, with 5 bases left in between. The germline CDR1 and CDR2 sequences are MGHRA and YSYEKL. This CDR3 region has 13 residues. CDR3 protein: CASSQFLYNEQFF. In nucleotides, the CDR3 is TGCGCCAGCAGCCAATTTCTCTACAATGAGCAGTTCTTC.

V gene TRBV9 combines with J gene TRBJ2-7; a possible D gene is TRBD2 (6 bases). The V end was cut by 7 bases, the J end by 1 base, with 15 bases between. The CDR3 contains 14 residues. Germline-derived CDR1 and CDR2 are SGDLS and YYNGEE. As DNA, the CDR3 is TGTGCCAGCTCCCTTAGCGGACTTTCCTACGAGCAGTACTTC. Encoded protein: CASSLSGLSYEQYF. The whole variable domain, filled in from reference TRBV9 and TRBJ2-7, reads DSGVTQTPKHLITATGQRVTLRCSPRSGDLSVYWYQQSLDQGLQFLIQYYNGEERAKGNILERFSAQQFPDLHSELNLSSLELGDSALYFCASSLSGLSYEQYFGPGTRLTVT.

The genes are TRBV27 and TRBJ2-7; TRBD2 is a possible D gene (5 bases). This CDR3 has 13 residues. The germline V and J ends were trimmed by 6 bases and 5 bases, with 14 bases remaining between them. CDR1 is MNHEY, CDR2 SMNVEV, per germline (reference sequence). CDR3 coding DNA: TGTGCCAGCAGCCAAACTACTAGGAACGAGCAGTACTTC. Residues: CASSQTTRNEQYF.

The V call is TRBV27, the J call TRBJ2-2, with D perhaps TRBD2 (5 bases). CDR3 length equals 15 residues. V was clipped by 6 bases and J by 4 bases, with 15 bases between them. Germline assignment: CDR1 MNHEY and CDR2 SMNVEV (reference sequence). CDR3 amino acids: CASSLVLGSTGELFF. CDR3 nucleotide sequence: TGTGCCAGCAGCCTGGTCCTGGGGAGCACCGGGGAGCTGTTTTTT.

This sequence joins TRBV5-1 and TRBJ2-7, with TRBD1 as a possible D gene (6 bases). The CDR3 is made up of 14 amino acids. Germline values: CDR1 SGHRS, CDR2 YFSETQ. V lost 0 bases and J lost 3, with 10 bases in between. The CDR3 protein is CASSLVAGDYEQYF. As DNA, the CDR3 is TGCGCCAGCAGCTTGGTGGCAGGGGACTACGAGCAGTACTTC.

A few counts support this clone. The gene calls are TRBV9 and TRBJ2-5, with D hard to call. CDR3 size: 15 residues. The V gene lost 1 base and the J gene lost 5 bases, with 15 bases spanning the gap. Germline CDR1 and CDR2: SGDLS and YYNGEE. CDR3 residues: CASSVYPVSAETQYF. The CDR3 region has the DNA TGTGCCAGCAGCGTATATCCGGTTTCAGCGGAGACCCAGTACTTC.

The chain combines TRBV27 with TRBJ2-7; 9 positions agree with TRBD1. There are 14 residues in the CDR3. Germline V CDR1 and CDR2: MNHEY, SMNVEV (reference sequence). V lost 1 base, J lost 6 bases, and 4 bases stayed unmatched. The DNA for the CDR3 is TGTGCCAGCAGTTTATTTGACAGGGGGAGCGAGCAGTACTTC. It codes for CASSLFDRGSEQYF.

This clone was observed a few times. This rearrangement joins TRBV30 to TRBJ2-1; D is undetermined. V was cut by 2 bases and J by 6 bases, with 5 bases left in between. The CDR3 has 11 amino acids. The V gene's germline CDR1 is GTSNPN and CDR2 SVGIG (reference sequence). The CDR3 region has the DNA TGTGCCTGGAGTCCCTCCAATGAGCAGTTCTTC. Translating gives CAWSPSNEQFF.

The gene calls are TRBV5-1 and TRBJ2-1, with TRBD2 matching 10 bases. This CDR3 is 16 amino acids long. Per the germline V gene, CDR1 is SGHRS and CDR2 is YFSETQ. Trimming took 4 bases from V and 5 from J; bases not matched to a gene: 9. CDR3: CASSQMTSGFDNEQFF. The CDR3 nucleotides read TGCGCCAGCAGCCAAATGACTAGCGGGTTTGACAATGAGCAGTTCTTC.

This rearrangement joins TRBV4-1 to TRBJ2-5; 8 positions agree with TRBD2. Germline CDR1 MGHRA, CDR2 YSYEKL. V lost 0 bases to trimming and J lost 4 bases; unmatched junction nucleotides: 10. The CDR3 extends over 17 amino acids. Written as DNA, the CDR3 is TGCGCCAGCAGCCAAGAGCCCGCGGGAGGAGACAGAGAGACCCAGTACTTC. It is translated as CASSQEPAGGDRETQYF.

The rearrangement uses TRBV2 and TRBJ1-5; 9 bases fit TRBD1. This CDR3 is built from 14 residues. Germline assignment: CDR1 SNHLY and CDR2 FYNNEI. The ends lost 11 bases at V and 7 bases at J; junction bases unmatched: 12. The CDR3 coding sequence is TGTGCCTGCGAGACCGGGACAGGGCGGCAGCCCCAGCATTTT. Protein product: CACETGTGRQPQHF.